This TCR beta chain was identified during a study of response to subunit inactivated influenza vaccine. Study-level results: T cells newly recruited by each seasonal influenza vaccination are few, the authors suggested.

TCRdb re-derived calls from the RT-PCR reads in MiXCR, one entry per CDR3 protein. The table lists fewer than 650,000 distinct CDR3 sequences, over 10% of them singletons. Of note for this clonotype: The antigen is unknown.

CDR3 length: 16 amino acids. Trimming left V 2 bases short and J 0 bases short, with 11 bases between. In germline, CDR1 is MGHRA, CDR2 YSYEKL. Specimen: PBMCs from blood, collected 45 days after vaccination. V and J are TRBV4-1 and TRBJ1-3; D gene uncertain. The receptor was isolated from a man aged 45-60 years who received an inactivated influenza vaccine. The CDR3 is CASSQRSLSSGNTIYF. CDR3 coding DNA: TGCGCCAGCAGCCAACGATCCTTAAGCTCTGGAAACACCATATATTTT.